Described below is a single T cell receptor beta chain sequence and its context. This record belongs to a study of OX40 agonist ivuxolimab in advanced cancers. The assay was immunoSEQ multiplex PCR, and TCRdb's table has in-frame clones only and misses some. The table lists roughly 34,000 clones, roughly 89% of them singletons, with 1.8% in the top ten. Germline CDR1 MNHNS, CDR2 SASEGT. With 6 bases removed from V and 0 bases from J, the gap between germline ends came to 12 bases. CDR3 length: 15 residues. The sequence was collected from an adult with an advanced solid tumor such as melanoma, head and neck, liver or kidney cancer. The starting material was CD4+ or CD8+ T cells sorted from blood, obtained in a trial of the OX40 agonist ivuxolimab. The rearrangement links TRBV6-1 to TRBJ2-4; D not certain. CDR3 amino acids: CASSRLEIAKNIQYF. CDR3 in DNA: TGTGCCAGCAGCCGCCTAGAGATAGCCAAAAACATTCAGTACTTC.